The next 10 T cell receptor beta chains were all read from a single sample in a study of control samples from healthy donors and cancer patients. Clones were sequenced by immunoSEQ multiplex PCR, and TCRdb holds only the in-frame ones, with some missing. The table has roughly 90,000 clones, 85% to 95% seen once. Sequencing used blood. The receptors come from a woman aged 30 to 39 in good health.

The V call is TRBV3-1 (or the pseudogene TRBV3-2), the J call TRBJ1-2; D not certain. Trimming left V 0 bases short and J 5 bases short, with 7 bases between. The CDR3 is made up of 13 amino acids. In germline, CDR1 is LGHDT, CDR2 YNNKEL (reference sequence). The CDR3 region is CASSQELPYGYTF. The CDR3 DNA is TGTGCCAGCAGCCAAGAGCTCCCGTATGGCTACACCTTC.

CDR3 sequence: CSVGDFSGNTIYF. The DNA of the CDR3 is TGCAGCGTTGGAGATTTCTCTGGAAACACCATATATTTT. V is TRBV29-1 and J is TRBJ1-3; D is uncertain. V was trimmed by 4 bases and J by 0 bases, leaving 7 bases between them. CDR3 length: 13 residues. The germline V gene encodes CDR1 SQVTM and CDR2 ANQGSEA.

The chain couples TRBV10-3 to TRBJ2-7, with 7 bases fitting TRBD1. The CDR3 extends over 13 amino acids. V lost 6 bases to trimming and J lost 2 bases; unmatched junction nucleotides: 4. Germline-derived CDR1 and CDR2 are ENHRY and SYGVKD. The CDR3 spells CAIRGTDPYEQYF. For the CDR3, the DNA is TGTGCCATCAGAGGGACAGATCCCTACGAGCAGTACTTC.

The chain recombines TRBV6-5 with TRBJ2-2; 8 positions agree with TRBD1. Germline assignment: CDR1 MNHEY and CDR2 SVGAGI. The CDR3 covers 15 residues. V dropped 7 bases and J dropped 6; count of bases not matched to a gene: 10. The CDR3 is CASTAGTGGAGELFF. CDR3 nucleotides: TGTGCCAGCACCGCCGGGACAGGTGGGGCCGGGGAGCTGTTTTTT.

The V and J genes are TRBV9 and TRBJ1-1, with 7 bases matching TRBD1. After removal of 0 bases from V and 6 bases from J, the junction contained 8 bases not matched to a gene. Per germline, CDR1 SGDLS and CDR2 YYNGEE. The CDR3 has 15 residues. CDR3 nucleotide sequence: TGTGCCAGCAGCGTAGGAGTAAGTACAGGGGCTGAAGCTTTCTTT. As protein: CASSVGVSTGAEAFF.

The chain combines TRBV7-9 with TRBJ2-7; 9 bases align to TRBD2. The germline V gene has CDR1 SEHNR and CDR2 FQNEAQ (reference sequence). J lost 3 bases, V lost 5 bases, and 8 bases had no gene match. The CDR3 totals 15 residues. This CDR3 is CASSHLAGPDYEQYF. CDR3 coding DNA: TGTGCCAGCAGCCATCTAGCGGGGCCAGACTACGAGCAGTACTTC. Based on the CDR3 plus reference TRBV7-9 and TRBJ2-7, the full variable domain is DTGVSQNPRHKITKRGQNVTFRCDPISEHNRLYWYRQTLGQGPEFLTYFQNEAQLEKSRLLSDRFSAERPKGSFSTLEIQRTEQGDSAMYLCASSHLAGPDYEQYFGPGTRLTVT.

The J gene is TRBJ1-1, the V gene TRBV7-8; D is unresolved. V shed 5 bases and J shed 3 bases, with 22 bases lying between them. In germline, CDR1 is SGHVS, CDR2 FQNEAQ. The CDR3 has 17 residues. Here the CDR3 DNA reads TGTGCCAGCAGCCCTGCCTCCTTGGGGTATGAGGACACTGAAGCTTTCTTT. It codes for CASSPASLGYEDTEAFF.

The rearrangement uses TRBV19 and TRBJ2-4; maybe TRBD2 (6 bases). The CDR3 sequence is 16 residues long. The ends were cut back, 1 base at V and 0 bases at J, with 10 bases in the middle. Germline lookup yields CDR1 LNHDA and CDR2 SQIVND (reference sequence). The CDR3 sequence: CASSIVSAGAKNIQYF. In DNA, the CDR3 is TGTGCCAGTAGTATAGTGTCAGCGGGAGCCAAAAACATTCAGTACTTC.

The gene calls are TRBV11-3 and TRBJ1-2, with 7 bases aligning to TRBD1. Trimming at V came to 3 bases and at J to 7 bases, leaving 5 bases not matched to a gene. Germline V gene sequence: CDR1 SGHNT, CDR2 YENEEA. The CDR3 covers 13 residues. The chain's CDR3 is CASSFTGTAGYTF. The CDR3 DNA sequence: TGTGCCAGCAGCTTTACCGGGACAGCTGGCTACACCTTC. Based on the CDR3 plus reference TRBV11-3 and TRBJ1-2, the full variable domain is EAGVVQSPRYKIIEKKQPVAFWCNPISGHNTLYWYLQNLGQGPELLIRYENEEAVDDSQLPKDRFSAERLKGVDSTLKIQPAELGDSAVYLCASSFTGTAGYTFGSGTRLTVV.

The CDR3 is CASSSQLGYGYTF. For the CDR3, the DNA is TGTGCCAGCAGTTCCCAACTTGGCTATGGCTACACCTTC. This rearrangement joins TRBV6-5 to TRBJ1-2; D is ambiguous. The length of the CDR3 is 13 residues. Germline lookup yields CDR1 MNHEY and CDR2 SVGAGI. V gave up 4 bases and J gave up 4 bases, with 10 bases separating them.